The subject of this entry is one TCR beta chain. Its antigen remains undetermined. One base away there is no much larger clone; base qualities are not given. This entry is derived from a study of blood T cell repertoires in COVID-19 (dated by TCRdb to 2018 to 2021). For context, the study as a whole: Samples from collaborators originated in the United States, Italy and Spain and spanned both the acute and convalescent phases of COVID-19. The prospective study material was composed of cDNA or gDNA derived from T cells, B-cell-depleted T cells, or PBMCs. The dataset comprised deeply sampled blood TCRbeta repertoires from subjects exposed to, actively infected with, or recovered from COVID-19. A freely available public database, intended as a resource for researchers studying the immune response to SARS-CoV-2, is where the repertoires were released. Samples came from the ongoing ImmuneRACE study (first 160 participants) plus 1,254 subjects from 6 global collaborators. Sample metadata almost always included a de-identified subject ID, COVID-19 status, age in years and sex. Where available, HLA class I and class II types were obtained from metadata supplied by the sample provider rather than from assay-based typing.

The paper's findings and limits, for the study overall: How much clinical and demographic metadata was included differed by source and by participant, and the metadata was provided uncurated.

The collaborating institutions used their own protocols to collect whole blood in K2EDTA tubes. For TCRbeta analysis, collaborators shipped samples as frozen whole blood, isolated PBMCs, or DNA extracted from either of those sample types. TCRbeta CDR3 regions were amplified from genomic DNA using the immunoSEQ Assay, a bias-controlled multiplex PCR. Per the source publication's procedure: The number of nucleated cells in each sample was estimated from the amplification of reference gene primers within the assay. To quantify the absolute abundance of each unique TCRbeta CDR3 rearrangement, sequence reads were collapsed and filtered. For each sample, productive Simpson clonality was calculated by taking the square root of Simpson's diversity index across productive rearrangements. In its TCRdb copy, this immuneACCESS table keeps in-frame sequences only and misses some clones. Where compared with another copy, unresolved V genes explain less than half of these, and the others have no known cause. Clonal size and the V and J genes are those of that table, whereas D and trimming came from the DNA. The sample table records about 23,000 clones; approximately 94% of these occur just once. Of the sample, 4% to 4.5% falls within the top ten clones.

The source of this sequence is a woman aged 50 to 60 with active COVID-19. The sequencing sample was made of peripheral blood.

The sequenced DNA is TGTGCCAGCAGTTTAGAAGGACTAGCGGTTAGGGGGCCAGATACGCAGTATTTT. It translates to CASSLEGLAVRGPDTQYF. The chain couples TRBV27 to TRBJ2-3, with 10 bases matching TRBD2. According to the germline V gene (reference sequence), CDR1 reads MNHEY and CDR2 reads SMNVEV. From V the trimming removes 2 bases and from J it removes 4 bases, while the gene matches leave 12 bases of the junction unaccounted for. The CDR3 sequence holds 18 residues, the cysteine and phenylalanine included. Left in the record is the CDR3 DNA by itself, 54 bases read in frame from the first base.